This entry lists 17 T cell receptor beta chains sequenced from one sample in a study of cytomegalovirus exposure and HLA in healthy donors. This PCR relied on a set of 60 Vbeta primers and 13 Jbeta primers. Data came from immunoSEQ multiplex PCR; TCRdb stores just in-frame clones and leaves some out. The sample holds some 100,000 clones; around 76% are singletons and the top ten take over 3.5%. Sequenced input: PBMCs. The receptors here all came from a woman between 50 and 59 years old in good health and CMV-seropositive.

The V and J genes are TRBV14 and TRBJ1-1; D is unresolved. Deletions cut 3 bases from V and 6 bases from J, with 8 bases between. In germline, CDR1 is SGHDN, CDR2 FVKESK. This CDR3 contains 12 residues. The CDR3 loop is CASSQSPAEAFF. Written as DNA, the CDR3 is TGTGCCAGCAGCCAGTCTCCGGCTGAAGCTTTCTTT.

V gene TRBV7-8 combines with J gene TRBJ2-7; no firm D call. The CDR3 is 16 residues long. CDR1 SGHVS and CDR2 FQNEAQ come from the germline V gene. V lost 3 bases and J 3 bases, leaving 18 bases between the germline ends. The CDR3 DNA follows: TGTGCCAGCAGCTTCGGAAGCGCCAATCCTGACTACGAGCAGTACTTC. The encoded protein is CASSFGSANPDYEQYF.

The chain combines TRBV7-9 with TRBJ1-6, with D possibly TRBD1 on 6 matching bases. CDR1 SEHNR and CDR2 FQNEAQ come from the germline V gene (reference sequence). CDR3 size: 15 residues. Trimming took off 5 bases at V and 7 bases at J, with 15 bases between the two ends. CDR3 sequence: CASSLSGQGNSPLHF. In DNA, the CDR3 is TGTGCCAGCAGCCTCTCCGGTCAGGGGAATTCACCCCTCCACTTT. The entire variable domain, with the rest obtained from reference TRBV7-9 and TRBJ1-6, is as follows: DTGVSQNPRHKITKRGQNVTFRCDPISEHNRLYWYRQTLGQGPEFLTYFQNEAQLEKSRLLSDRFSAERPKGSFSTLEIQRTEQGDSAMYLCASSLSGQGNSPLHFGNGTRLTVT.

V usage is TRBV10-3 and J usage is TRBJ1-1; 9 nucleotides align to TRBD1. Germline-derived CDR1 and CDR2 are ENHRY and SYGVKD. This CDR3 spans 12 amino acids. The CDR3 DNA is TGTGTCATTCGGGACAGGGCCACTGAAGCTTTCTTT. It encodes CVIRDRATEAFF.

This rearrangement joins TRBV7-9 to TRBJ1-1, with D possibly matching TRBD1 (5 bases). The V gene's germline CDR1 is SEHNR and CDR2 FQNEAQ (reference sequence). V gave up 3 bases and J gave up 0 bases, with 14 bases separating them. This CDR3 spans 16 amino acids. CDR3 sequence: CASSFQGGWMNTEAFF. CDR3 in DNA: TGTGCCAGCAGCTTTCAGGGCGGATGGATGAACACTGAAGCTTTCTTT.

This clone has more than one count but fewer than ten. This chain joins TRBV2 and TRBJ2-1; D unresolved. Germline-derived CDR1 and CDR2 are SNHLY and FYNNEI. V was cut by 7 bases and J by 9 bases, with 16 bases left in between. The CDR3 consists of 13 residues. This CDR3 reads CASNTPRGGEQFF. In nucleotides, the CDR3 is TGTGCCAGCAACACACCACGAGGCGGTGAGCAGTTCTTC.

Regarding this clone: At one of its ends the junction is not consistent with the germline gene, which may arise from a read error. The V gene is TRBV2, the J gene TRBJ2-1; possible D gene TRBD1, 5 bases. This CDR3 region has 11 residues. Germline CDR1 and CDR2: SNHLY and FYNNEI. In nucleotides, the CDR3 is TGTGCCAGCCAAGGATCCAATCTGGGGCTCTTC. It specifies CASQGSNLGLF. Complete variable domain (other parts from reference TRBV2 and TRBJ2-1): EPEVTQTPSHQVTQMGQEVILRCVPISNHLYFYWYRQILGQKVEFLVSFYNNEISEKSEIFDDQFSVERPDGSNFTLKIRSTKLEDSAMYFCASQGSNLGLFGPGTRLTVL.

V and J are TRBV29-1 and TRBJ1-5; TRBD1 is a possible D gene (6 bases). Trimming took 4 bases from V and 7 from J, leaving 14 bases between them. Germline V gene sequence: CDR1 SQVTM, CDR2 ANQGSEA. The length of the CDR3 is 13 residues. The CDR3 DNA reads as TGCAGCGTTGCCTGGGGGGGCGGGCAGCCCCAGCATTTT. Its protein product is CSVAWGGGQPQHF.

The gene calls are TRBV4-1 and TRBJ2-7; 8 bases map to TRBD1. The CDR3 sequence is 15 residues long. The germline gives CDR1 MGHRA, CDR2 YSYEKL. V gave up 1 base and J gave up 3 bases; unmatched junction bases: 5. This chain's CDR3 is CASSQAAGGVYEQYF. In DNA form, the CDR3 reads TGCGCCAGCAGCCAAGCAGCAGGGGGCGTCTACGAGCAGTACTTC.

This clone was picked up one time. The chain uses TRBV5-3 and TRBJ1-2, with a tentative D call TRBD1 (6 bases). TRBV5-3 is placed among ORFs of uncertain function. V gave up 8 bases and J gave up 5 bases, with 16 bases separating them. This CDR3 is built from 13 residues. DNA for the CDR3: TGTGCCAGGCGGTTGAGACAGGTTTATGGCTACACCTTC. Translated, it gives CARRLRQVYGYTF.

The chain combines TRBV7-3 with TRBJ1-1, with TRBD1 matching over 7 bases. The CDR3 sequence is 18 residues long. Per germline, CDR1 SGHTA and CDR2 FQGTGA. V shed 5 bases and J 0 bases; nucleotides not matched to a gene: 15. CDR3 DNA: TGTGCCAGCAGCCTTACTCAGGGGGTACTCGGTGTGAACACTGAAGCTTTCTTT. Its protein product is CASSLTQGVLGVNTEAFF.

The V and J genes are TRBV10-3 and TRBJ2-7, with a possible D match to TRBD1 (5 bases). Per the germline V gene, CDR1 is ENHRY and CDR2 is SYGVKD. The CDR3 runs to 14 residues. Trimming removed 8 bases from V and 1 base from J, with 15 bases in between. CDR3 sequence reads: CAISPSGRSYEQYF. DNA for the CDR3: TGTGCCATCTCCCCGTCAGGGCGTTCCTACGAGCAGTACTTC.

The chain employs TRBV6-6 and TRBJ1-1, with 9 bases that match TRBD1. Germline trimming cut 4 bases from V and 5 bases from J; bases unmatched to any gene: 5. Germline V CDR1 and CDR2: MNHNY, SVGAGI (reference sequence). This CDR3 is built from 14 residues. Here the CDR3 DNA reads TGTGCCAGCAGTTGGGGACAGGGAAGGACTGAAGCTTTCTTT. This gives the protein CASSWGQGRTEAFF.

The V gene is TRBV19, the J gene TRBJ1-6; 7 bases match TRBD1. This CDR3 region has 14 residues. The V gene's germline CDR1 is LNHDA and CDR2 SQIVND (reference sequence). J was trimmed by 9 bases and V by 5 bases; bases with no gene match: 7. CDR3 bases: TGTGCCAGTAGTTCACAGGGGATGAGTTCACCCCTCCACTTT. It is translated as CASSSQGMSSPLHF.

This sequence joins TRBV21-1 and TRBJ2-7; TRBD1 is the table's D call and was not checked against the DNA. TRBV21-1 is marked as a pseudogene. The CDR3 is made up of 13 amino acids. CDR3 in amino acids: CASSKVQAYEQYF. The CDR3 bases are TGTGCCAGCAGCAAAGTGCAGGCCTACGAGCAGTACTTC.

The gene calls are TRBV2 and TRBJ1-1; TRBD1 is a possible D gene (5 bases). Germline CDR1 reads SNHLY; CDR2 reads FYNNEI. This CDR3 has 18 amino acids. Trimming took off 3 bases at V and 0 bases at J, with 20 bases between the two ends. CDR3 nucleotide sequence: TGTGCCAGCAGTGATCTATCATACGTTTCACAGGTGAACACTGAAGCTTTCTTT. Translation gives CASSDLSYVSQVNTEAFF.

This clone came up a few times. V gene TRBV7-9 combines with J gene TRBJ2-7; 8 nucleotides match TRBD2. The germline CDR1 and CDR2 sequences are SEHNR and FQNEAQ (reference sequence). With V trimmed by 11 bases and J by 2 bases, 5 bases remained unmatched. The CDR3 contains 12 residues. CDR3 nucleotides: TGTGCCGGAGCGGGAGAGACCTACGAGCAGTACTTC. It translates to CAGAGETYEQYF.